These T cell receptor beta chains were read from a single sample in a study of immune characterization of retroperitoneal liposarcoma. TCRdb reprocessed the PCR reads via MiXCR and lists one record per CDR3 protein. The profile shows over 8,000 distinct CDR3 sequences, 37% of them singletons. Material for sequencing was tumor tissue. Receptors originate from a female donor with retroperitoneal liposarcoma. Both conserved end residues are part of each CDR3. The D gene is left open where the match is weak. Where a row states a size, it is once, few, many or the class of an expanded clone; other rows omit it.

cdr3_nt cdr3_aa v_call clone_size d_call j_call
TGTGCCAGCAGTTCAGGAAGGGTTCGGGCAGATACGCAGTATTTT CASSSGRVRADTQYF TRBV28 once NA TRBJ2-3
TGTGCCAGCATTGTGGACCACCCCTACGAGCAGTTCTTC CASIVDHPYEQFF TRBV6-1 NA NA TRBJ2-1
TGTGCCAGCAGCCGGGGGGGAGACAAAAACATTCAGTACTTC CASSRGGDKNIQYF TRBV27 NA TRBD2 TRBJ2-4
TGTGCCAGCAGCCGGGACAGCCACACAGATACGCAGTATTTT CASSRDSHTDTQYF TRBV7-2 NA TRBD1 TRBJ2-3
TGTGCCAGCAGCCCCCGGGGCCGGCAGCAGGCTGACCGTGCTGATCGGAAGAGCACACGTCTGTATTTT CASSPRGRQQADRADRKSTRLYF TRBV7-2 NA NA TRBJ2-3
TGTGCCAGCAGCCTGTTGGGGATGCGGGAGCTGTTTTTT CASSLLGMRELFF TRBV11-2 many NA TRBJ2-2
TGTGCCAGCCAGCAGTTTACCTACGAGCAGTACTTC CASQQFTYEQYF TRBV6-1 NA NA TRBJ2-7
TGTGCCAGCAGCTTATCGGGACTCGCCTACGAGCAGTTCTTC CASSLSGLAYEQFF TRBV7-2 few NA TRBJ2-1
TGTGCCAGCAGCTTGCTAGGGGTCTTGGATGAGCAGTACTTC CASSLLGVLDEQYF TRBV5-4 NA NA TRBJ2-7
TGTGCCAGCAGTAAACTAGCGGAGTACAATGAGCAGTTCTTC CASSKLAEYNEQFF TRBV6-1 few TRBD2 TRBJ2-1
TGTGCCAGCAGACTACAGGGCTACGGGGAGCAGTACTTC CASRLQGYGEQYF TRBV6-1 medium-sized NA TRBJ2-5
TGTGCCAGCAGCGTAGGGAGTGGGTTTGCAGATACGCAGTATTTT CASSVGSGFADTQYF TRBV7-2 medium-sized NA TRBJ2-3
TGCGCCAGCTACGAGGGGTACAATGAGCAGTTCTTC CASYEGYNEQFF TRBV10-2 few NA TRBJ2-1
TGTGCCAGCAGTTTGCGACTAGCGTACAATGAGCAGTTCTTC CASSLRLAYNEQFF TRBV27 large TRBD2 TRBJ2-1
TGTGCCAGCAGTGACACCGGAAAGAGACAGGGGAGCGGTGAGCAGTACTTC CASSDTGKRQGSGEQYF TRBV6-4 NA TRBD1 TRBJ2-4
TGTGCCACCAGTGATTTGCGGCAGTCTCAAGAGACCCAGTACTTC CATSDLRQSQETQYF TRBV24-1 few NA TRBJ2-5
TGTGCCAGCAGCTTAGCGGGGACTAGCTCCTACGAGCAGTTCTTC CASSLAGTSSYEQFF TRBV7-2 few TRBD2 TRBJ2-1
TGTGCCAGCAGTCTAGGGACTAGCGGGAGCGGTGAGCAGTACTTC CASSLGTSGSGEQYF TRBV12-3/TRBV12-4 medium-sized TRBD2 TRBJ2-5
TGTGCCAGCAGCTCGGGTCCGAACACTGAAGCTTTCTTT CASSSGPNTEAFF TRBV12-3/TRBV12-4 NA NA TRBJ1-1
TGTGCCAGCAACTGGATGGGGCAGGTCGAGCAGTACTTC CASNWMGQVEQYF TRBV6-1 few NA TRBJ2-7
TGTGCCACGCGGACTAGCGGGACCTACGAGCAGTACTTC CATRTSGTYEQYF TRBV6-1 NA TRBD2 TRBJ2-7
TGTGCCAGCAGCTTGGAACAGGGGGCAGGGGAGACCCAGTACTTC CASSLEQGAGETQYF TRBV5-4 once TRBD1 TRBJ2-5
TGTGCCAGCAGCGTCACAGGGGATTTCTACGAGCAGTACTTC CASSVTGDFYEQYF TRBV7-8 many TRBD1 TRBJ2-7
TGTGCCAGCAGTGAAGTTACTAGCGGGAGCCCCTTACAAGAGACCCGGTACTTC CASSEVTSGSPLQETRYF TRBV6-1 NA TRBD2 TRBJ2-5
TGTGCCAGCAGAGGACTTTACAATGAGCAGTACTTC CASRGLYNEQYF TRBV25-1 NA NA TRBJ2-5
TGTGCCAGCAGCCCCCCGGGACGGACGAATGAGCAGTACTTC CASSPPGRTNEQYF TRBV7-6 NA NA TRBJ2-7
TGTGCCAGCAGCTCACCAACCACACCACTAGCGGGAGGGCCGGTGATCTACGAGCAGTACTTC CASSSPTTPLAGGPVIYEQYF TRBV11-1 few TRBD2 TRBJ2-7
TGTGCCAGCAGTTGGTCCAAGGGCGGGAGCGTCAGTGAGCAGTACTTC CASSWSKGGSVSEQYF TRBV6-1 medium-sized TRBD2 TRBJ2-7
TGTGCCAGCAGCTTACTAGCGGGAGCAGCAGGGGAGCTGTTTTTT CASSLLAGAAGELFF TRBV11-1 many TRBD2 TRBJ2-2
TGTGCCAGCAGTTTAACCCTGAACACTGAAGCTTTCTTT CASSLTLNTEAFF TRBV27 NA NA TRBJ1-1
TGTGCCAGCAGTTACTCAGGGCTAGCGGGCTCCTACAATGAGCAGTTCTTC CASSYSGLAGSYNEQFF TRBV6-6 NA TRBD2 TRBJ2-1
TGTGCCAGCAGTGAAGGGACATATGAGCAGTTCTTC CASSEGTYEQFF TRBV6-1 NA NA TRBJ2-1
TGCGCCAGCAGTGAAAGGCGATCCGGGGAGACCCAGTACTTC CASSERRSGETQYF TRBV10-2 NA NA TRBJ2-5
TGTGCTAGCAGCTTAGAGCTACGACCACCCTACAATGAGCAGTTCTTC CASSLELRPPYNEQFF TRBV7-7 NA NA TRBJ2-1
TGTGCCAGCAGCTCCCGGGACGATGAGACCCAGTACTTC CASSSRDDETQYF TRBV11-1 NA NA TRBJ2-5
TGTGCCAGCAGTTTAGCGCCCTCAACTAATGAAAAACTGTTTTTT CASSLAPSTNEKLFF TRBV12-3/TRBV12-4 NA NA TRBJ1-4
TGTGCCAGCAGTTTTCAGGCAGGGACAGGAATTTCCTACGAGCAGTACTTC CASSFQAGTGISYEQYF TRBV27 medium-sized TRBD1 TRBJ2-7
TGTGCCAGCAGCCCGCTAGCGGGAGGGCTAGATGAGCAGTTCTTC CASSPLAGGLDEQFF TRBV6-1 many TRBD2 TRBJ2-1
TGTGCCAGCCAGACTAGCGGGAGTTTGTATGAGCAGTTCTTC CASQTSGSLYEQFF TRBV6-1 NA TRBD2 TRBJ2-1
TGTGCCAGCGGTTTAAAACCCGATCCCTACGAGCAGTACTTC CASGLKPDPYEQYF TRBV27 NA NA TRBJ2-7
TGTGCCAGCAGTGAAGCCCGGGACAGGGTTGGTGAGCAGTACTTC CASSEARDRVGEQYF TRBV6-1 few TRBD1 TRBJ2-4
TGTGCCAGCACCAAGGGACTAGCGGGAGCATGGGATACGCAGTATTTT CASTKGLAGAWDTQYF TRBV28 few TRBD2 TRBJ2-3
TGTGCCAGCAGCTTAAAAGGGGTAAACCCAGCTGAAGCTTTCTTT CASSLKGVNPAEAFF TRBV11-3 NA NA TRBJ1-1
TGTGCCAGCAGCTTAGAGTCCGGGACTAGCGGGGTTTTGGGTGAGCAGTTCTTC CASSLESGTSGVLGEQFF TRBV7-6 NA TRBD2 TRBJ2-1
TGTGCCAGCACCGCGGGAGATACGCAGTATTTT CASTAGDTQYF TRBV25-1 medium-sized NA TRBJ2-3
TGTGCCAGCAGTATGAGGGGATCCCAAGAGACCCAGTACTTC CASSMRGSQETQYF TRBV12-3/TRBV12-4 few NA TRBJ2-5
TGTGCCAGCCTGGGACAGGGGATAACCGGGGAGCTGTTTTTT CASLGQGITGELFF TRBV6-5 few TRBD1 TRBJ2-2
TGTGCCAGCAGTTTATTTGGGGAAAGAATACGCGAGCAGTACTTC CASSLFGERIREQYF TRBV27 NA NA TRBJ2-7